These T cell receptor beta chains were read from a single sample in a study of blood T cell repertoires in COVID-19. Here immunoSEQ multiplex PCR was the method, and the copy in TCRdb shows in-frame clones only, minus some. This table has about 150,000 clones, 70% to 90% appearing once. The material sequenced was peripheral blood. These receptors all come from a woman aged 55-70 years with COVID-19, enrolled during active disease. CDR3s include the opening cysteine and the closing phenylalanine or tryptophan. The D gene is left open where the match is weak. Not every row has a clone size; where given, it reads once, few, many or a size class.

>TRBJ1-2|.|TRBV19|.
CASSMVGDSYVYGYTF
TGTGCCAGTAGTATGGTAGGTGACAGCTACGTCTATGGCTACACCTTC
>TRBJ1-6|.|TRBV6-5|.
CASSWAEINSPLHF
TGTGCCAGCAGTTGGGCAGAAATCAATTCACCCCTCCACTTT
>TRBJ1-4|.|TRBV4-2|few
CASSQTQGENEKLFF
TGTGCCAGCAGCCAAACACAGGGAGAGAATGAAAAACTGTTTTTT
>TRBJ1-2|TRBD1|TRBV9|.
CASSGGQGEHGYTF
TGTGCCAGCAGCGGGGGACAGGGTGAGCATGGCTACACCTTC
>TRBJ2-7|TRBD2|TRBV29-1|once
CSVEVAGAYEQYF
TGCAGCGTTGAAGTAGCGGGGGCCTACGAGCAGTACTTC
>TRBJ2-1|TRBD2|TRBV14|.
CASSQSGTRVAGEQFF
TGTGCCAGCAGCCAATCCGGGACTAGAGTTGCCGGTGAGCAGTTCTTC
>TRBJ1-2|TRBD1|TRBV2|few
CARADRDYGYTF
TGTGCCAGGGCCGACAGGGACTATGGCTACACCTTC
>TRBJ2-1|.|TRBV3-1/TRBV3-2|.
CASSQDWWGGGEQFF
TGTGCCAGCAGCCAAGATTGGTGGGGGGGCGGTGAGCAGTTCTTC
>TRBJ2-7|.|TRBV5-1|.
CASSSISLYEQYF
TGCGCCAGCAGTTCCATCTCACTCTACGAGCAGTACTTC
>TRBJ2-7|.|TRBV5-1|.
CASRDSYEQYF
TGCGCCAGCAGAGACAGTTACGAGCAGTACTTC
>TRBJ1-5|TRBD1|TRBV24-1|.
CATSDSTGYQPQHF
TGTGCCACCAGTGATTCGACAGGGTATCAGCCCCAGCATTTT
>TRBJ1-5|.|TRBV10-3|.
CAISDWLNQPQHF
TGTGCCATCAGCGACTGGCTCAATCAGCCCCAGCATTTT
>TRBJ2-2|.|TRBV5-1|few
CASSLAPSGTGELFF
TGCGCCAGCAGCTTGGCCCCAAGCGGCACCGGGGAGCTGTTTTTT
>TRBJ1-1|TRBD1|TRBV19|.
CASSIGQGRTEAFF
TGTGCCAGTAGTATCGGACAGGGGCGTACTGAAGCTTTCTTT
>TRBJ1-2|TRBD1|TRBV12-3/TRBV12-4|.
CASRNRGYGYTF
TGTGCCAGCAGGAACAGGGGCTATGGCTACACCTTC
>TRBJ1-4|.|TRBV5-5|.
CASSRGNSNEKLFF
TGTGCCAGCAGCCGGGGGAACTCTAATGAAAAACTGTTTTTT
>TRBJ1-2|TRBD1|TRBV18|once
CASSGDRYGYTF
TGTGCCAGCTCAGGGGACAGATATGGCTACACCTTC
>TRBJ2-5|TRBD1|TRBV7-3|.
CASSPRGRGETQYF
TGTGCCAGCAGCCCAAGGGGGCGCGGAGAGACCCAGTACTTC
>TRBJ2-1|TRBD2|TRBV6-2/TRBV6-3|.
CASSCGTSGSCLSSYNEQFF
TGTGCCAGCAGTTGCGGGACTAGCGGGAGCTGCTTAAGCTCCTACAATGAGCAGTTCTTC
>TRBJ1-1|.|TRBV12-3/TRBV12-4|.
CASNWATGTEAFF
TGTGCCAGCAATTGGGCCACGGGAACTGAAGCTTTCTTT
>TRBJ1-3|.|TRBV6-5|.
CASSYVVPGAGNTIYF
TGTGCCAGCAGTTACGTCGTCCCGGGGGCTGGAAACACCATATATTTT
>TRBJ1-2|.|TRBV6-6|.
CASSYRQNYGYTF
TGTGCCAGCAGTTACCGCCAGAACTATGGCTACACCTTC
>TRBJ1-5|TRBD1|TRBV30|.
CAWSVQGGQPQHF
TGTGCCTGGAGTGTACAGGGGGGGCAGCCCCAGCATTTT
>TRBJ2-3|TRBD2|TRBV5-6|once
CASTPGGSTDTQYF
TGTGCCAGCACGCCGGGAGGTAGCACAGATACGCAGTATTTT
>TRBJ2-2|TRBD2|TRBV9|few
CASSVTSSNTGELFF
TGTGCCAGCAGCGTGACTAGCTCCAACACCGGGGAGCTGTTTTTT
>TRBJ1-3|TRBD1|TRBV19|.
CASTDRVSSGNTIYF
TGTGCCAGCACCGACAGGGTGAGCTCTGGAAACACCATATATTTT
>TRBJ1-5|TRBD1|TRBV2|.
CASSRDRDDQPQHF
TGTGCCAGCAGCCGGGACAGGGACGATCAGCCCCAGCATTTT
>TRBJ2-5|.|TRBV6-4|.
CASSDSGASETQYF
TGTGCCAGCAGTGACTCCGGAGCCTCAGAGACCCAGTACTTC
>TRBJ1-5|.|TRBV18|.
CASSFGFRNQPQHF
TGTGCCAGCTCGTTCGGGTTCCGCAATCAGCCCCAGCATTTT
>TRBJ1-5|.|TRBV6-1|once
CASSEQGFGNQPQHF
TGTGCCAGCAGTGAGCAGGGATTCGGCAATCAGCCCCAGCATTTT
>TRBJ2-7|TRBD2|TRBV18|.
CASSPSGEAYEQYF
TGTGCCAGCTCACCTAGCGGGGAGGCCTACGAGCAGTACTTC
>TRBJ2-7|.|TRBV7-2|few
CASSSIVDEQYF
TGTGCCAGCAGCTCAATAGTAGACGAGCAGTACTTC
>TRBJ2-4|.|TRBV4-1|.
CASSQDLGARSAKNIQYF
TGCGCCAGCAGCCAAGATCTGGGGGCCCGGTCAGCCAAAAACATTCAGTACTTC
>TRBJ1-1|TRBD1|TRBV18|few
CASSPTLGTGEAFF
TGTGCCAGCTCACCCACCTTGGGGACAGGCGAAGCTTTCTTT
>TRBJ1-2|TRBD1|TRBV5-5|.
CASSRNPGQRNYGYTF
TGTGCCAGCAGCCGTAATCCGGGACAGAGAAACTATGGCTACACCTTC
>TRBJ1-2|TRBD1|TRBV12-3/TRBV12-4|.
CASSLGRGDGYTF
TGTGCCAGCAGTTTAGGCAGGGGGGATGGCTACACCTTC
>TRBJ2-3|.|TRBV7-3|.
CASSRQSLEDTQYF
TGTGCCAGCAGCCGACAGTCCCTTGAAGATACGCAGTATTTT
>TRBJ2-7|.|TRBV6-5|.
CASSYNRKGSEQYF
TGTGCCAGCAGTTACAACCGAAAGGGGTCCGAGCAGTACTTC